Shown below are 32 T cell receptor beta chains from a single sample sequenced in a study of OX40 agonist ivuxolimab in advanced cancers. Libraries were prepared by immunoSEQ multiplex PCR; TCRdb keeps only in-frame clonotypes and omits some of them. Here the sample spans more than 40,000 clones, about 90% being singletons. Material: CD4+ or CD8+ T cells sorted from blood, obtained in a trial of the OX40 agonist ivuxolimab. These receptors came from an adult with an advanced solid tumor such as melanoma, head and neck, liver or kidney cancer.

V and J are TRBV2 and TRBJ1-2; TRBD1 matches at 7 bases. Trimming at V came to 6 bases and at J to 3 bases, leaving 13 bases not matched to a gene. In germline, CDR1 is SNHLY, CDR2 FYNNEI. This CDR3 comprises 16 residues. The CDR3 spells CASSPDRRGMDYGYTF. CDR3 nucleotide sequence: TGTGCCAGCAGCCCGGACAGGCGGGGGATGGACTATGGCTACACCTTC.

J is TRBJ1-3 and V is TRBV9; TRBD1 agrees at 11 bases. Trimming took 3 bases from V and 3 from J; bases not matched to a gene: 5. Germline CDR1 and CDR2: SGDLS and YYNGEE. The CDR3 length is 16 residues. CDR3 DNA sequence: TGTGCCAGCAGCGGATGGACAGGGGGCTTTGGAAACACCATATATTTT. Translation: CASSGWTGGFGNTIYF.

The chain employs TRBV27 and TRBJ1-5; no reliable D call. This CDR3 region has 14 residues. CDR1 and CDR2 from the germline V gene are MNHEY and SMNVEV (reference sequence). With 3 bases removed from V and 0 bases from J, the gap between germline ends came to 6 bases. CDR3 region: CASSFHLSNQPQHF. The CDR3, as DNA: TGTGCCAGCAGTTTTCACCTTAGCAATCAGCCCCAGCATTTT.

This clone was seen just once. The chain joins TRBV11-3 to TRBJ2-3, with D unclear. The CDR3 loop spans 12 amino acids. Germline CDR1 reads SGHNT; CDR2 reads YENEEA. Trimming took off 6 bases at V and 2 bases at J, with 6 bases between the two ends. The DNA of the CDR3 is TGTGCCAGCAGTCCCCCCACAGATACGCAGTATTTT. This codes for CASSPPTDTQYF. Complete variable domain (other parts from reference TRBV11-3 and TRBJ2-3): EAGVVQSPRYKIIEKKQPVAFWCNPISGHNTLYWYLQNLGQGPELLIRYENEEAVDDSQLPKDRFSAERLKGVDSTLKIQPAELGDSAVYLCASSPPTDTQYFGPGTRLTVL.

The chain has TRBV5-1 and TRBJ2-3, with TRBD2 matching 10 bases. V gave up 6 bases and J gave up 3 bases; unmatched junction bases: 10. Germline V lookup: CDR1 SGHRS, CDR2 YFSETQ. The CDR3 has 16 amino acids. Written as DNA, the CDR3 is TGCGCCAGCAACCTAGGACTAGCGGCTTTTACAGATACGCAGTATTTT. It codes for CASNLGLAAFTDTQYF.

The rearrangement links TRBV5-1 to TRBJ1-2; 7 nucleotides agree with TRBD1. V gave up 5 bases and J gave up 4 bases; unmatched junction bases: 5. Per germline, CDR1 SGHRS and CDR2 YFSETQ. This CDR3 spans 13 amino acids. CDR3 DNA: TGCGCCAGCAGTTTCGACAGGGCCTATGGCTACACCTTC. Residues: CASSFDRAYGYTF.

This rearrangement joins TRBV30 to TRBJ2-2, with TRBD2 matching 7 bases. Germline assignment: CDR1 GTSNPN and CDR2 SVGIG (reference sequence). The CDR3 has 14 amino acids. V dropped 4 bases and J dropped 6; count of bases not matched to a gene: 8. CDR3 amino acids: CAWKWGRAAGELFF. CDR3 bases: TGTGCCTGGAAATGGGGGAGGGCCGCCGGGGAGCTGTTTTTT.

This CDR3 reads CASSFGQGTISSYNSPLHF. The CDR3 coding sequence is TGTGCCAGCAGCTTCGGACAGGGAACGATTAGCTCCTATAATTCACCCCTCCACTTT. The chain employs TRBV5-4 and TRBJ1-6; the match to TRBD1 covers 8 bases. The germline V gene encodes CDR1 SGHNT and CDR2 YYREEE (reference sequence). V dropped 2 bases and J dropped 0; count of bases not matched to a gene: 10. The CDR3 is 19 amino acids. The full variable domain, rest sourced from reference TRBV5-4 and TRBJ1-6, is ETGVTQSPTHLIKTRGQQVTLRCSSQSGHNTVSWYQQALGQGPQFIFQYYREEENGRGNFPPRFSGLQFPNYSSELNVNALELDDSALYLCASSFGQGTISSYNSPLHFGNGTRLTVT.

The gene calls are TRBV11-3 and TRBJ2-7, with 9 bases matching TRBD2. The length of the CDR3 is 17 residues. Germline V lookup: CDR1 SGHNT, CDR2 YENEEA. V gave up 5 bases and J gave up 1 base; unmatched junction bases: 12. The CDR3 DNA follows: TGTGCCAGCAGCCCTGGGACTAGCTCCTCCTCATCCTACGAGCAGTACTTC. This translates into CASSPGTSSSSSYEQYF.

This CDR3 reads CASSLSGPGVTYF. In DNA, the CDR3 is TGTGCCAGCAGTTTATCCGGGCCGGGGGTCACGTATTTT. The chain couples TRBV28 to TRBJ2-3; the D gene is possibly TRBD2 (6 bases). This CDR3 is built from 13 residues. The germline gives CDR1 MDHEN, CDR2 SYDVKM. V was shortened by 1 base and J by 14 bases, with 16 bases between the two germline ends.

The chain is built from TRBV7-3 and TRBJ2-7; D remains ambiguous. V lost 0 bases to trimming and J lost 3 bases, with 6 bases between them. CDR3 size: 13 residues. The germline gives CDR1 SGHTA, CDR2 FQGTGA. The CDR3 reads CASSLTGNYEQYF. The DNA for the CDR3 is TGTGCCAGCAGCTTAACAGGCAACTACGAGCAGTACTTC.

The chain joins TRBV6-1 to TRBJ1-5; 9 positions match TRBD1. V lost 6 bases to trimming and J lost 7 bases; unmatched junction nucleotides: 7. The CDR3 covers 14 residues. Germline CDR1 is MNHNS and CDR2 is SASEGT. The CDR3 region has the DNA TGTGCCAGCAGGTCGGGACAGGGAGGACAGCCCCAGCATTTT. Residues: CASRSGQGGQPQHF.

The genes are TRBV6-6 and TRBJ1-4, with TRBD1 matching 7 bases. The J segment lost 8 bases and the V segment lost 5 bases, leaving 5 bases of the junction unmatched. The V gene's germline CDR1 is MNHNY and CDR2 SVGAGI (reference sequence). The CDR3 has 13 amino acids. The CDR3, as DNA: TGTGCCAGCAGTAAACAGGGGAGGGAAAAACTGTTTTTT. It is translated as CASSKQGREKLFF.

Only one count was recorded for this clone. The chain uses TRBV5-4 and TRBJ1-1; 8 bases align to TRBD1. After removal of 4 bases from V and 5 bases from J, the junction contained 10 bases not matched to a gene. The CDR3 is 15 residues long. Germline CDR1 reads SGHNT; CDR2 reads YYREEE (reference sequence). CDR3 protein: CASSPLQGAATEAFF. CDR3 bases: TGTGCCAGCAGCCCCCTCCAGGGGGCCGCGACTGAAGCTTTCTTT.

This clone was seen a single time. The rearrangement joins TRBV27 to TRBJ2-1; 10 positions match TRBD1. This CDR3 spans 16 amino acids. Trimming removed 6 bases from V and 7 bases from J; junction bases left unmatched: 12. Germline CDR1 and CDR2: MNHEY and SMNVEV (reference sequence). The CDR3 DNA sequence: TGTGCCAGCAGCCCCCTCGGGACAGGGGAGGAGAATGAGCAGTTCTTC. Amino acids: CASSPLGTGEENEQFF.

The rearrangement joins TRBV18 to TRBJ2-3, with 8 bases that match TRBD2. Germline trimming cut 2 bases from V and 5 bases from J; bases unmatched to any gene: 3. This CDR3 region has 14 residues. Germline V gene sequence: CDR1 KGHSH, CDR2 LQKENI. The CDR3 sequence is CASSPAGGGDTQYF. DNA for the CDR3: TGTGCCAGCTCACCAGCGGGGGGTGGAGATACGCAGTATTTT.

This clone was seen a few times. The chain joins TRBV7-2 to TRBJ2-7, with TRBD1 identical over 12 bases. Germline CDR1 SGHTA, CDR2 FQGNSA. Germline trimming cut 3 bases from V and 7 bases from J; bases unmatched to any gene: 7. The CDR3 sequence is 15 residues long. CDR3: CASSFSGTGGGEQYF. The CDR3 region has the DNA TGTGCCAGCAGCTTTTCCGGGACAGGGGGCGGGGAGCAGTACTTC.

The rearrangement joins TRBV7-9 to TRBJ1-1; no firm D call. Between the trimmed V and J ends, which lost 1 base and 4 bases, there was a span of 4 bases. The CDR3 totals 12 residues. CDR1 and CDR2 from the germline V gene are SEHNR and FQNEAQ (reference sequence). The CDR3 here is CASSLGSTEAFF. The CDR3 coding sequence is TGTGCCAGCAGCTTAGGGAGCACTGAAGCTTTCTTT.

V and J are TRBV18 and TRBJ1-5; 10 bases agree with TRBD1. CDR1 and CDR2 (germline): KGHSH, LQKENI. The CDR3 extends over 16 amino acids. Germline trimming cut 6 bases from V and 3 bases from J; bases unmatched to any gene: 8. CDR3 nucleotide sequence: TGTGCCAGCTCGACAGGGGGCCGGAATAACAATCAGCCCCAGCATTTT. It yields the protein CASSTGGRNNNQPQHF.

The gene calls are TRBV9 and TRBJ2-2; 11 positions agree with TRBD2. This CDR3 contains 17 residues. In germline, CDR1 is SGDLS, CDR2 YYNGEE. Trimming cost V 3 bases and J 4 bases; bases outside gene matches: 8. CDR3 region: CASSAKLAGGGTGELFF. DNA for the CDR3: TGTGCCAGCAGCGCAAAGCTAGCGGGAGGAGGCACCGGGGAGCTGTTTTTT. Complete variable domain (other parts from reference TRBV9 and TRBJ2-2): DSGVTQTPKHLITATGQRVTLRCSPRSGDLSVYWYQQSLDQGLQFLIQYYNGEERAKGNILERFSAQQFPDLHSELNLSSLELGDSALYFCASSAKLAGGGTGELFFGEGSRLTVL.

The chain uses TRBV2 and TRBJ2-3; weak D call: TRBD1 (5 bases). The V end lost 7 bases, the J end lost 1 base, and 12 bases lay between the germline ends. Per the germline V gene, CDR1 is SNHLY and CDR2 is FYNNEI. The length of the CDR3 is 14 residues. The CDR3 spells CASTTAPRTDTQYF. The DNA for the CDR3 is TGTGCCAGCACGACAGCCCCCCGCACAGATACGCAGTATTTT.

This chain connects TRBV4-3 to TRBJ1-2; 12 positions agree with TRBD1. The V segment lost 0 bases and the J segment 8 bases; nucleotides outside the gene matches: 7. The length of the CDR3 is 16 residues. Per the germline V gene, CDR1 is LGHNA and CDR2 is YSLEER. CDR3 nucleotide sequence: TGCGCCAGCAGCCAAGATTTGGGACAGGGGGCGCAGGGCTACACCTTC. Amino acids: CASSQDLGQGAQGYTF.

The gene calls are TRBV25-1 and TRBJ2-1; 9 positions agree with TRBD2. Germline assignment: CDR1 MGHDK and CDR2 SYGVNS. The V and J ends lost 0 bases and 6 bases, in that order; junction bases with no gene match: 6. This CDR3 contains 16 residues. As DNA, the CDR3 is TGTGCCAGCAGTGAATACGGGCTAGCGGGACCCAATGAGCAGTTCTTC. This sequence encodes CASSEYGLAGPNEQFF.

V is TRBV7-2 and J is TRBJ2-7, with 11 bases aligning to TRBD2. The CDR3 has 15 amino acids. Trimming took 5 bases from V and 2 from J; bases not matched to a gene: 5. CDR1 is SGHTA and CDR2 is FQGNSA in the germline V gene. As DNA, the CDR3 is TGTGCCAGCAGCCGCATAGCGGGGGGGACCTACGAGCAGTACTTC. This translates into CASSRIAGGTYEQYF.

V and J are TRBV5-6 and TRBJ2-5; D unclear. The CDR3 consists of 11 residues. Germline V gives CDR1 SGHDT, CDR2 YYEEEE. V was clipped by 0 bases and J by 7 bases, with 4 bases between them. The CDR3 loop reads CASSLGGTQYF. In DNA form, the CDR3 reads TGTGCCAGCAGCTTGGGGGGGACCCAGTACTTC.

This chain links TRBV10-3 with TRBJ1-1; 9 bases map to TRBD1. Trimming removed 10 bases from V and 5 bases from J; junction bases left unmatched: 14. The CDR3 runs 15 residues. CDR1 is ENHRY, CDR2 SYGVKD, per germline. CDR3: CATSSGQGIRTEAFF. Here the CDR3 DNA reads TGTGCCACCTCGTCGGGACAGGGTATTCGAACTGAAGCTTTCTTT.

The chain uses TRBV27 and TRBJ2-1, with a weak D call TRBD2 (6 bases). Trimming took off 2 bases at V and 6 bases at J, with 11 bases between the two ends. The CDR3 is 14 residues long. Germline V gene sequence: CDR1 MNHEY, CDR2 SMNVEV (reference sequence). The DNA for the CDR3 is TGTGCCAGCAGTTTAACCGGGACTTTCAATGAGCAGTTCTTC. Its protein is CASSLTGTFNEQFF.

The chain carries TRBV11-3 and TRBJ2-5; 7 bases are shared with TRBD1. The junction had 9 bases not matched to a gene; V was cut back by 5 bases and J by 3 bases. This CDR3 has 15 amino acids. Germline V lookup: CDR1 SGHNT, CDR2 YENEEA. In DNA form, the CDR3 reads TGTGCCAGCAGCACCCGACTCGGGACAGAAGAGACCCAGTACTTC. Translating gives CASSTRLGTEETQYF.

V is TRBV4-1 and J is TRBJ1-3; 7 bases agree with TRBD1. V was clipped by 1 base and J by 1 base; unmatched bases: 4. Looked up from germline, CDR1 is MGHRA and CDR2 is YSYEKL. The CDR3 runs to 16 residues. The DNA of the CDR3 is TGCGCCAGCAGCCAAGCCCACAGGGGTTCTGGAAACACCATATATTTT. This encodes CASSQAHRGSGNTIYF.

The chain employs TRBV5-1 and TRBJ2-5; D possibly corresponds to TRBD2 (6 bases). The CDR3 contains 15 residues. CDR1 SGHRS and CDR2 YFSETQ come from the germline V gene. V lost 9 bases and J lost 2, with 20 bases in between. Here the CDR3 DNA reads TGCGCCACCATGAAGGGCGGGAAAGGGCAAGAGACCCAGTACTTC. It specifies CATMKGGKGQETQYF.

The chain combines TRBV27 with TRBJ1-2, with 8 bases aligning to TRBD1. This CDR3 comprises 15 residues. The V segment lost 3 bases and the J segment 8 bases; nucleotides outside the gene matches: 11. Germline CDR1 reads MNHEY; CDR2 reads SMNVEV (reference sequence). CDR3 sequence: CASSFQGASGVGYTF. The CDR3 bases are TGTGCCAGCAGTTTCCAGGGGGCTTCGGGGGTAGGCTACACCTTC.

The chain couples TRBV5-4 to TRBJ2-6, with 10 bases that match TRBD1. Trimming took 3 bases from V and 4 from J; bases not matched to a gene: 10. The CDR3 extends over 18 amino acids. Germline lookup yields CDR1 SGHNT and CDR2 YYREEE (reference sequence). The CDR3 nucleotides read TGTGCCAGCAGCTACCGGGACAGGGGCTCATCAGGGGCCAACGTCCTGACTTTC. It encodes CASSYRDRGSSGANVLTF.